The sequence of this TCR beta chain was determined in a study of T cell responses to AZD1222 COVID-19 vaccine. Study-level points and caveats: The span of vaccine-associated CD4 TCRs extended across spike, with dominance at 160-218 and 743-854. Reports say nearly half of spike-specific TCRs go after unmutated variant regions. The donor cohort was predominantly white British with a female majority, and clonal diversity may have been underestimated.

With 0 bases removed from V and 0 bases from J, the gap between germline ends came to 9 bases. Germline V gene lookup returns CDR1 SGHTS and CDR2 YDEGEE. CDR3 length: 15 amino acids. Some clones are missing from TCRdb's copy, which holds only in-frame ones; the method was immunoSEQ multiplex PCR. The sample records some 170,000 clones, under 95% being singletons. On this clone: As yet, its antigen is unknown.

The sample consisted of peripheral blood, taken on day 0 of MenACWY control vaccination. The rearrangement links TRBV5-8 to TRBJ1-2; unclear D gene. This TCR derives from an adult in good health. CDR3 bases: TGTGCCAGCAGCTTGGCGGGCGAGGCTAACTATGGCTACACCTTC. Its translation is CASSLAGEANYGYTF. Based on the CDR3 plus reference TRBV5-8 and TRBJ1-2, the full variable domain is EAGVTQSPTHLIKTRGQQATLRCSPISGHTSVYWYQQALGLGLQFLLWYDEGEERNRGNFPPRFSGRQFPNYSSELNVNALELEDSALYLCASSLAGEANYGYTFGSGTRLTVV.